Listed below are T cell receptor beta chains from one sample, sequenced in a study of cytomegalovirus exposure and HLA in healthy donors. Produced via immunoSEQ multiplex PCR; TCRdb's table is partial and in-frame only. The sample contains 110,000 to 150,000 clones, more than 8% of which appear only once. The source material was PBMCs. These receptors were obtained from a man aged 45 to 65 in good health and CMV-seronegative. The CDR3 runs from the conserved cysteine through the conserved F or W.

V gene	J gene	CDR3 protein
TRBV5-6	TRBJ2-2	CASSATPNTGELFF
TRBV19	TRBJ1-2	CASHDRDREGLWGYGYTF
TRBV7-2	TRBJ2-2	CASSPSAVGGTGELFF
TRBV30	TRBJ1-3	CAWSATGNTIYF
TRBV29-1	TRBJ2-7	CSVGGGQGSYEQYF
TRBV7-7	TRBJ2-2	CASRPELNTGELFF
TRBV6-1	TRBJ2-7	CASSARAIQGLAGDEQYF
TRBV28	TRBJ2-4	CASSKAPGPPKNIQYF
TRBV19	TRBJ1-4	CASSFDRADNEKLFF
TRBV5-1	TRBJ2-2	CASSFAQGNLGELFF
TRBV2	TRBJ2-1	CASSQLAGEYNEQFF
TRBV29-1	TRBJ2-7	CSASPRGANEQYF
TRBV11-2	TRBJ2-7	CASSFSGRAFHEQYF
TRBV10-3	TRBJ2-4	CAISQRNKGGQNIQYF
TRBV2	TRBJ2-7	CASSEEGAGGGYEQYF
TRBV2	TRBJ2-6	CATGGQGTSGANVLTF
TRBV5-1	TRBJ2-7	CASSLELAGGSSYEQYF
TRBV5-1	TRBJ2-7	CASSLTSSGPYEQYF
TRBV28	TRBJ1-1	CASNQGGDTEAFF
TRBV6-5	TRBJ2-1	CASSYSPGGVNEQFF
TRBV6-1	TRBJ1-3	CASTSRTYGNTIYF
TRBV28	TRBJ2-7	CASSLRSGGPPIYEQYF
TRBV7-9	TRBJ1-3	CASRNRSGTGPITAF
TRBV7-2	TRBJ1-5	CASSSGLSNQPQHF
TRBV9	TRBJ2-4	CASSTRESEAKNIQYF
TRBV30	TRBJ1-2	CAWKAGVYYGYTF
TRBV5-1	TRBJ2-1	CASSSNLGTSGHNEQFF
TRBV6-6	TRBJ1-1	CASSPITAGTEAFF
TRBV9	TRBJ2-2	CASSVGQVTGELFF
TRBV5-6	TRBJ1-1	CASSLSTGSRRNTEAFF
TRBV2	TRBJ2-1	CATSYEGFDEQFF
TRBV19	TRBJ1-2	CASVSGLSYTF
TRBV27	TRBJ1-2	CASSFGTGSNYGYTF
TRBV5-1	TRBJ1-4	CASSLLTATNEKLFF
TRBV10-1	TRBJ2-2	CASSSGRTGELFF
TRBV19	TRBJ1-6	CASSIAIWGGSPLHF
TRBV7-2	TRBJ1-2	CASSLTPVNYGYTF
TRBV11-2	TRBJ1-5	CASSFTGTPAQPQHF
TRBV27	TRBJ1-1	CASRGGRWPPNTEAFF
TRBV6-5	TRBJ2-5	CASTWRGGFQETQYF
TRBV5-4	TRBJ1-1	CASSWGERAGTEAFF